Listed below are T cell receptor beta chains from one sample, sequenced in a study of response to subunit inactivated influenza vaccine. TCRdb recomputed calls from the RT-PCR reads with MiXCR, one row per CDR3 protein. The sample lists 650,000 to 850,000 distinct CDR3 sequences, around 14% occurring once. The material was PBMCs from blood, obtained around 14 days before vaccination. Receptor source: a middle-aged man who received an inactivated influenza vaccine. Both conserved end residues are part of each CDR3. D genes are given only for firm matches. The size field is filled for only some rows; it gives once, few, many or a size class.

>.|TRBJ1-2|TRBV6-2/TRBV6-3|.
TGTGCCAGCAGTTACCCTGCCAGGGTCTACACCTTC
CASSYPARVYTF
>.|TRBJ1-6|TRBV3-1|.
TGTGCCAGCAGCCAAGTACTGGGCCACTCCTATAATTCACCCCTCCACTTT
CASSQVLGHSYNSPLHF
>TRBD2|TRBJ2-7|TRBV5-1|few
TGCGCCAGCAGCTTGGACACCCCGGGGGGTGGCGAGCAGTACTTC
CASSLDTPGGGEQYF
>.|TRBJ2-1|TRBV5-5|many
TGTGCCAGCAGCTTGTCCCCTTTCTTTGAGAATGAGCAGTTCTTC
CASSLSPFFENEQFF
>.|TRBJ2-7|TRBV3-1|few
TGTGCCAGCAGCCCTACCGGGACTGACTCCTACGAGCAGTACTTC
CASSPTGTDSYEQYF
>.|TRBJ2-1|TRBV4-3|many
TGCGCCAGCAGCCAAGTGGGCTTGTACAATGAGCAGTTCTTC
CASSQVGLYNEQFF
>TRBD1|TRBJ1-5|TRBV6-2/TRBV6-3|few
TGTGCCAGCAGTAACCGGGACAGGGGGCCCGATCAGCCCCAGCATTTT
CASSNRDRGPDQPQHF
>.|TRBJ2-1|TRBV7-8|few
TGTGCCAGCAGCTCACAGATGTACAATGAGCAGTTCTTC
CASSSQMYNEQFF
>TRBD1|TRBJ2-7|TRBV20-1|few
TGCAGTGCTTCCGGACAGGAGAGCTCCTACGAGCAGTACTTC
CSASGQESSYEQYF
>TRBD2|TRBJ2-1|TRBV28|few
TGTGCCAGCAGTAGCGGGAGTAGGTTGGCTCAGCAGTTCTTC
CASSSGSRLAQQFF
>.|TRBJ2-2|TRBV5-1|.
TGCGCCAGCAGCCCAGGTTACGCGAACACCGGGGAGCTGTTTTTT
CASSPGYANTGELFF
>.|TRBJ2-3|TRBV28|few
TGTGCCAGCAGTCCCACCTCAGGGTCAGATACGCAGTATTTT
CASSPTSGSDTQYF
>.|TRBJ1-3|TRBV5-1|.
TGCGCCAGCAGCTTGGACGGCGTCTCTGGAAACACCATATATTTT
CASSLDGVSGNTIYF
>.|TRBJ2-1|TRBV14|few
TGTGCCAGCAGCCAGTTCCTAGCTGGCGAGCAGTTCTTC
CASSQFLAGEQFF
>.|TRBJ2-7|TRBV21-1|.
TGTGCCAAAAGCCAACCGGGACCGAGCTCCTACGAGCAGTACTTC
CAKSQPGPSSYEQYF
>TRBD2|TRBJ2-5|TRBV11-2|few
TGTGCCAGCATTGACTGGGAGGGTCGGGCGGGAGACTTGAAAAGGGAGACCCAGTACTTC
CASIDWEGRAGDLKRETQYF
>.|TRBJ2-3|TRBV5-6|many
TGTGCCAGCAGCCGGGGAGTATGGAAGCTCATGGACACAGATACGCAGTATTTT
CASSRGVWKLMDTDTQYF
>TRBD2|TRBJ2-7|TRBV15|.
TGTGCCACCGGACTAGCGGGAGACGAGCAGTACTTC
CATGLAGDEQYF
>.|TRBJ1-5|TRBV7-9|.
TGTGCCAGCAGCTTAGTCGACGGACCCTTGCATTTT
CASSLVDGPLHF
>TRBD2|TRBJ2-1|TRBV7-6|few
TGTGCCAGTTCGAAACTAGCGGGTCATAGCTCCTACAATGAGCAGTTCTTC
CASSKLAGHSSYNEQFF
>TRBD1|TRBJ1-4|TRBV20-1|.
TGCAGCTGGGACAGAGAATTAACTAATGAAAAACTGTTTTTT
CSWDRELTNEKLFF
>.|TRBJ1-2|TRBV14|.
TGTGCCAGCAGCCAGGGGAACACACAGGACTATGGCTACACCTTC
CASSQGNTQDYGYTF
>TRBD2|TRBJ2-7|TRBV4-3|.
TGCGCCAGCAGCCAAGATCTGGGACTAGCGGGACGCACCTACGAGCAGTACTTC
CASSQDLGLAGRTYEQYF
>TRBD1|TRBJ2-7|TRBV20-1|.
TGCAGTGCTGGGGACAGACCGATTGGCCACGAGCAGTACTTC
CSAGDRPIGHEQYF
>TRBD1|TRBJ2-1|TRBV4-1|few
TGCGCCAGCAGCCAACCGGGACAGGGACACAATGAGCAGTTCTTC
CASSQPGQGHNEQFF
>.|TRBJ2-5|TRBV11-2|once
TGTGCCAGCAGCTCAAGCGACGGCGGGCAAGAGACCCAGTACTTC
CASSSSDGGQETQYF
>TRBD2|TRBJ2-3|TRBV5-1|.
TGCGCCAGCAGCTTCTCGTCTAGCGGGGGGTCCGGCGCAGATACGCAGTATTTT
CASSFSSSGGSGADTQYF
>TRBD1|TRBJ2-6|TRBV6-2/TRBV6-3|.
TGTGCCAGCAGTTCATGGGGGACAGTACAATCTGGGGCCAACGTCCTGACTTTC
CASSSWGTVQSGANVLTF
>.|TRBJ2-2|TRBV7-2|few
TGTGCCGAGGTACTGTCGAACACCGGGGAGCTGTTTTTT
CAEVLSNTGELFF
>.|TRBJ2-5|TRBV5-1|.
TGCGCCAGCAGCTCAGGGGCAGGGTACCAAGAGACCCAGTACTTC
CASSSGAGYQETQYF
>TRBD2|TRBJ2-7|TRBV28|few
TGTGCCAGCAGGGGACTAGCGGGAAGGTCTCGCGAGCAGTACTTC
CASRGLAGRSREQYF
>.|TRBJ1-1|TRBV5-1|.
TGCGCCAGCATCCAAGGAACAGAAGGCGCCACTGAAGCTTTCTTT
CASIQGTEGATEAFF
>.|TRBJ2-7|TRBV5-1|few
TGCGCCAGCAGCTTCCCGGACCGCTACGAGCAGTACTTC
CASSFPDRYEQYF
>.|TRBJ2-3|TRBV2|few
TGTGCCAGCGGGAAGGGAGAGGGTACGCAGTATTTT
CASGKGEGTQYF
>.|TRBJ1-1|TRBV7-9|.
TGTGCCAGCAGCTCGGCAGCGAACACTGAAGCTTTCTTT
CASSSAANTEAFF
>TRBD2|TRBJ2-7|TRBV29-1|.
TGCAGCGTCAGCGGGGGTGGATTCTACGAGCAGTACTTC
CSVSGGGFYEQYF
>.|TRBJ2-4|TRBV12-3/TRBV12-4|few
TGTGCCAGCAGTGGGGGACACGGGCGGTACTTC
CASSGGHGRYF
>.|TRBJ2-7|TRBV5-1|.
TGCGCCAGCAGCCCGGGCCAAGCCCTCTCCTACGAGCAGTACTTC
CASSPGQALSYEQYF
>TRBD1|TRBJ1-1|TRBV10-1|.
TGCGCCAGCCGGGACAGGAGGTTTAGTGAAGCTTTCTTT
CASRDRRFSEAFF
>TRBD1|TRBJ1-1|TRBV29-1|.
TGCAGCGTTTCGGGACAGTCGAACACTGAAGCTTTCTTT
CSVSGQSNTEAFF
>TRBD1|TRBJ1-1|TRBV7-9|few
TGTGCCAGCAGCTACAGGGGTAATCGAACTGAAGCTTTCTTT
CASSYRGNRTEAFF
>.|TRBJ2-1|TRBV4-3|.
TGCGCCAGCAGCGCCCGGGTAGATGATGAGCAGTTCTTC
CASSARVDDEQFF
>TRBD1|TRBJ2-7|TRBV6-6|few
TGTGCCAGCAGCACCGGGACAGGGTGGGAGCAGTACTTC
CASSTGTGWEQYF
>.|TRBJ1-2|TRBV12-3/TRBV12-4|many
TGTGCCAGCAGACCCATGGGGACATCCGGGGGCTACACCTTC
CASRPMGTSGGYTF
>.|TRBJ2-7|TRBV20-1|few
TGCAGTGCTAGAGATGTGAACCCTGGGGAGCAGTACTTC
CSARDVNPGEQYF
>.|TRBJ1-5|TRBV19|.
TGTGCCACCGAAATTGCAGGCAATCAGCCCCAGCATTTT
CATEIAGNQPQHF
>.|TRBJ2-7|TRBV6-2/TRBV6-3|.
TGTGCCACCCAACCGGGACCCTCACGCTACGAGCAGTACTTC
CATQPGPSRYEQYF
>.|TRBJ2-1|TRBV29-1|.
TGCAGCTCTGGCTCGACCGGTTTGTATAAGCAGTTCTTC
CSSGSTGLYKQFF
>TRBD2|TRBJ2-5|TRBV20-1|.
TGCAGTGCTAGAGATCGGGAGGAGGAAGAGACCCAGTACTTC
CSARDREEEETQYF
>.|TRBJ2-7|TRBV5-6|.
TGTGCCAGCAGCCTTCAGTCCGCCTACGAGCAGTACTTC
CASSLQSAYEQYF
>TRBD2|TRBJ2-7|TRBV7-2|.
TGTGCCAGCAGCTTAGTCGGCGGGAGCAGAGAGCAGTACTTC
CASSLVGGSREQYF
>TRBD2|TRBJ2-1|TRBV11-2|few
TGTGCCAGCAGCTTACGGGGTAGCGGGGACTACAATGAGCAGTTCTTC
CASSLRGSGDYNEQFF
>TRBD1|TRBJ2-7|TRBV4-2|.
TGTGCCAGCAGCCAGGACAGGGTAAAGGGGTACGAGCAGTACTTC
CASSQDRVKGYEQYF
>.|TRBJ1-3|TRBV4-1|.
TGCGCCAGCAGCCAAGAGCAAGGAGGGGCGTACACCATATATTTT
CASSQEQGGAYTIYF
>.|TRBJ2-7|TRBV4-3|.
TGCGCCAGCAGCCTTGCGTTGGGGGAGCACGGGCAGTACTTC
CASSLALGEHGQYF